Here is one T cell receptor (beta chain) with its context. What it binds is not known. The data were taken from a study of T-cell memory formation after mild COVID-19. General study findings and limits: A subset of responding clones appeared in pre-infection memory, suggesting cross-reactive memory joined. CD8+ contracting clones occupied EMRA, while CD4+ ones occupied mainly CM and EM. CD4/CD8 balance characterized clones contracting day 15 to 85, and CD4+ skew characterized later expanders. Confirmation of SARS-CoV-2 specificity was lacking for second-wave clones peaking day 37.

TCRdb analysed the 5' RACE reads with MiXCR anew, one entry per CDR3 protein. The table lists over 55,000 distinct CDR3 sequences, over 7.5% of them singletons. The TCR was taken from a man in his late teens or twenties who had mild COVID-19 (a few samples of this study predate the infection). Cell type and time point are not known. The sequenced sample was PBMCs or a T cell subset sorted from them (not recorded which).

The CDR3 sequence is CASSLRAGGTNTQYF. Here the CDR3 DNA reads TGCGCCAGCAGCTTGCGAGCGGGGGGTACGAATACGCAGTATTTT. This chain connects TRBV5-1 to TRBJ2-3, with 9 bases fitting TRBD2. Germline-derived CDR1 and CDR2 are SGHRS and YFSETQ. This CDR3 is built from 15 residues. J was trimmed by 7 bases and V by 1 base; bases with no gene match: 7.